The clone carrying this TCR beta chain occurred many times. The antigen remains undetermined. The CDR3 consists of 16 residues. V was clipped by 4 bases and J by 3 bases; unmatched bases: 7. Germline values: CDR1 SGHTS, CDR2 YDEGEE. The data belong to a study of T cells in Graves' hyperthyroidism and ophthalmopathy. Amplified regions were TCR beta CDR3 sequences from RNA transcripts. HTBI primers were employed in a first-round RT-PCR of the TCR CDR3. One entry per CDR3 protein, called by TCRdb with MiXCR from the multiplex PCR reads. The table includes about 400,000 distinct CDR3 sequences, around 13% detected once. On the basis of clinical symptoms, serum thyroxine and TRAb, thyroid ultrasound and orbital computed tomography, diagnoses were made. Notes on the study in general: Among thyroid clonotypes expanded above 0.001, most also appeared in blood. Onset of ophthalmopathy came a median approximately 6.8 months after the model predicted it.

The receptor's source is a woman in her thirties with Graves' ophthalmopathy. Sequencing was performed on blood. The genes are TRBV5-8 and TRBJ2-1; 10 positions match TRBD2. CDR3 region: CASSRPGLAVYNEQFF. CDR3 bases: TGTGCCAGCAGCCGGCCTGGACTAGCGGTCTACAATGAGCAGTTCTTC.